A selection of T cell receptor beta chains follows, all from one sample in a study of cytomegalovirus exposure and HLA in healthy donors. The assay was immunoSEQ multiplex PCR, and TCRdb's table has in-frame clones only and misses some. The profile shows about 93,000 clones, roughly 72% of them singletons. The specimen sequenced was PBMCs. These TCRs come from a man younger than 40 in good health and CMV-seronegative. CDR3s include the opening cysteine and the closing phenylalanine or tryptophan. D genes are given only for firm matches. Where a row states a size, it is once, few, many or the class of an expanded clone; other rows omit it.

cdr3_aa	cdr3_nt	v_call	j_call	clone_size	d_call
CASSEDRGIASSYEQYF	TGTGCCAGCAGCGAGGACAGGGGGATAGCTAGTTCCTACGAGCAGTACTTC	TRBV9	TRBJ2-7	NA	TRBD1
CASSLGTSEQETQYF	TGTGCCAGCAGCTTAGGCACTAGCGAGCAAGAGACCCAGTACTTC	TRBV7-3	TRBJ2-5	NA	TRBD2
CASSLRQGLGNTIYF	TGTGCCAGCAGCCTAAGACAGGGTTTGGGAAACACCATATATTTT	TRBV7-9	TRBJ1-3	NA	TRBD1
CSVEAANYGYTF	TGCAGCGTTGAGGCCGCTAACTATGGCTACACCTTC	TRBV29-1	TRBJ1-2	NA	NA
CASSPEAGTLYNEQFF	TGTGCCAGCAGTCCCGAAGCGGGGACCCTCTACAATGAGCAGTTCTTC	TRBV27	TRBJ2-1	NA	TRBD2
CASSSNTGTGVYEQYF	TGTGCCAGCAGTTCAAATACCGGGACAGGGGTTTACGAGCAGTACTTC	TRBV27	TRBJ2-7	NA	TRBD1
CASSVSQKLEAFF	TGTGCCAGCAGTGTGTCACAGAAACTTGAAGCTTTCTTT	TRBV6-1	TRBJ1-1	NA	NA
CASSLGGRGTEAFF	TGTGCCAGCAGCTTAGGGGGGCGTGGGACTGAAGCTTTCTTT	TRBV11-2	TRBJ1-1	NA	NA
CASSYFRGSGYTF	TGTGCCAGCAGTTACTTCAGGGGATCTGGCTACACCTTC	TRBV6-5	TRBJ1-2	NA	NA
CATSTQTGSYGYTF	TGTGCCACCAGCACCCAGACAGGTTCCTATGGCTACACCTTC	TRBV15	TRBJ1-2	NA	NA
CASRVESNQPQHF	TGTGCCAGCAGGGTTGAGAGCAATCAGCCCCAGCATTTT	TRBV6-6	TRBJ1-5	few	NA
CASSFDREDTEAFF	TGTGCCAGCAGCTTTGACAGGGAAGACACTGAAGCTTTCTTT	TRBV7-9	TRBJ1-1	NA	TRBD1
CASSLNRLGEAFF	TGTGCCAGCAGCCTCAACAGGTTAGGTGAAGCTTTCTTT	TRBV7-3	TRBJ1-1	NA	NA
CASSSLRALNTEAFF	TGTGCCAGCAGTTCCCTGAGGGCTCTGAACACTGAAGCTTTCTTT	TRBV27	TRBJ1-1	NA	NA
CASSLQGTPNEKLFF	TGCGCCAGCAGCTTGCAGGGTACTCCTAATGAAAAACTGTTTTTT	TRBV5-1	TRBJ1-4	NA	NA
CATASRGRENTEAFF	TGTGCCACCGCTTCTAGGGGGCGCGAGAACACTGAAGCTTTCTTT	TRBV10-3	TRBJ1-1	once	TRBD1
CASSVQGGEKLFF	TGTGCCAGCAGTGTACAGGGCGGTGAAAAACTGTTTTTT	TRBV6-1	TRBJ1-4	few	NA
CASSPDTGSYEQFF	TGTGCCAGTAGTCCCGATACAGGGTCTTATGAGCAGTTCTTC	TRBV19	TRBJ2-1	NA	NA